The rows below give T cell receptor beta chains drawn from one sample of a study of blood T cell repertoires in COVID-19. Assay: immunoSEQ multiplex PCR; the TCRdb copy retains only in-frame clones and omits some. The sample has 250,000 to 300,000 clones; roughly 87% are singletons. The sample consisted of PBMCs or T cells enriched from blood (not recorded which). The origin of the receptors is a woman in her thirties who had recovered from COVID-19. Each CDR3 is given with its conserved first and last residue. D genes are given only for firm matches. Rows may omit the clone size; those that give it use once, few, many or a size class.

v_gene: TRBV7-3
d_gene: .
j_gene: TRBJ2-3
abundance: .
CDR3aa: CASSLKRSDTQYF
CDR3nt: TGTGCCAGCAGCTTAAAGAGGAGTGATACGCAGTATTTT

v_gene: TRBV5-1
d_gene: .
j_gene: TRBJ1-1
abundance: once
CDR3aa: CASSLGLFIRGTEAFF
CDR3nt: TGCGCCAGCAGCTTGGGCCTCTTCATACGGGGCACTGAAGCTTTCTTT

v_gene: TRBV19
d_gene: TRBD1
j_gene: TRBJ2-1
abundance: .
CDR3aa: CASRDRGLGNEQFF
CDR3nt: TGTGCCAGTAGAGACAGGGGCCTAGGCAATGAGCAGTTCTTC

v_gene: TRBV12-5
d_gene: .
j_gene: TRBJ1-1
abundance: .
CDR3aa: CASGLVAEGNTEAFF
CDR3nt: TGTGCTAGTGGTTTGGTAGCAGAGGGGAACACTGAAGCTTTCTTT

v_gene: TRBV6-9
d_gene: .
j_gene: TRBJ1-1
abundance: .
CDR3aa: CASSRGNTEAFF
CDR3nt: TGTGCCAGCAGCCGAGGGAACACTGAAGCTTTCTTT

v_gene: TRBV24-1
d_gene: .
j_gene: TRBJ2-1
abundance: once
CDR3aa: CATSDNVPPRNEQFF
CDR3nt: TGTGCCACCAGTGACAACGTTCCCCCCAGGAATGAGCAGTTCTTC

v_gene: TRBV6-2/TRBV6-3
d_gene: .
j_gene: TRBJ1-1
abundance: few
CDR3aa: CASSYSQGSTEAFF
CDR3nt: TGTGCCAGCAGTTACTCCCAGGGGAGCACTGAAGCTTTCTTT

v_gene: TRBV6-2/TRBV6-3
d_gene: .
j_gene: TRBJ1-5
abundance: .
CDR3aa: CASSSQGLGAQHF
CDR3nt: TGTGCCAGCAGTTCGCAGGGGCTCGGGGCCCAGCATTTT

v_gene: TRBV9
d_gene: .
j_gene: TRBJ1-1
abundance: few
CDR3aa: CASKPGPTDKTEAFF
CDR3nt: TGTGCCAGTAAGCCCGGGCCGACGGACAAAACTGAAGCTTTCTTT

v_gene: TRBV7-3
d_gene: TRBD1
j_gene: TRBJ1-2
abundance: .
CDR3aa: CASSPQDTGDYGYTF
CDR3nt: TGTGCCAGCAGCCCCCAGGACACAGGGGACTATGGCTACACCTTC